This TCR beta chain came from a study of blood T cell repertoires in COVID-19. Study context: Sites across the United States, Italy and Spain contributed samples from acute and convalescent COVID-19.

V trimming: 6 bases; J trimming: 0 bases; junction bases outside the gene matches: 6. CDR3 size: 16 residues. Germline loops: CDR1 WSHSY, CDR2 SAAADI. Remarks on this clone: This clone may be a read error of a much larger clone one base away.

In the original analysis: Amplification from reference gene primers served as the basis for estimated nucleated cell counts. The method was immunoSEQ multiplex PCR; TCRdb's version includes in-frame clones alone and lacks a portion of them. V and J calls and clone size come straight from that table; D and trimming were deduced from the DNA. The sample includes around 190,000 clones, about 88% seen only once; the top ten take roughly 8.9%. Donors were grouped by their self-reported clinical history. The chain recombines TRBV10-2 with TRBJ1-4, with 8 bases identical to TRBD1. The sequence was obtained from a woman under 30 who had recovered from COVID-19. Sequenced input: PBMCs or T cells enriched from blood (not recorded which). CDR3 nucleotide sequence: TGCGCCAGCAGCGATGGGACAGGAGCAACTAATGAAAAACTGTTTTTT. It is translated as CASSDGTGATNEKLFF.